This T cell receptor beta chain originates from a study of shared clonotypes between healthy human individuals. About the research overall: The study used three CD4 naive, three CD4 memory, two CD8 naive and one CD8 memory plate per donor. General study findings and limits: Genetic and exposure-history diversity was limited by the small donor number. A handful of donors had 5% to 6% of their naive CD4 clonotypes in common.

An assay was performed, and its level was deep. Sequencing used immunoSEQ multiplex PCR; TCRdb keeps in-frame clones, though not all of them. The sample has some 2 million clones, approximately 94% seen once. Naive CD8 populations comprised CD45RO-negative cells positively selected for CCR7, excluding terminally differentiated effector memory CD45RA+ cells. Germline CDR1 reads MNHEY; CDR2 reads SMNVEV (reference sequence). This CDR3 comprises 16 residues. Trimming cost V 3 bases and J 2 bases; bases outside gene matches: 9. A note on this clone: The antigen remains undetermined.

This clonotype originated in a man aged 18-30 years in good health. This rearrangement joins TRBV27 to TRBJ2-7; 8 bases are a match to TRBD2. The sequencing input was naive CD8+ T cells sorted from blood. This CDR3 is CASSFSGGTPTYEQYF. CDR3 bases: TGTGCCAGCAGTTTCAGCGGGGGTACACCTACCTACGAGCAGTACTTC.